The entry below describes one T cell receptor (beta chain). Clones were sequenced by immunoSEQ multiplex PCR, and TCRdb holds only the in-frame ones, with some missing. This table has fewer than 90,000 clones, roughly 86% appearing once. This CDR3 is built from 14 residues. Germline values: CDR1 SGDLS, CDR2 YYNGEE. V trimming: 2 bases; J trimming: 4 bases; junction bases outside the gene matches: 4. This entry comes from a study of cytotoxic CD8 clonotypes in ibrutinib-treated CLL. Study overall: Response samples came after a median around twelve months of treatment, range 6 to 36.

The sequencing here drew on PBMCs, taken before ibrutinib treatment. The genes are TRBV9 and TRBJ2-3; 7 bases line up with TRBD2. The clonotype was recovered from a human donor with chronic lymphocytic leukemia. The DNA of the CDR3 is TGTGCCAGCAGCGTCCGGCGGGAGCCAGATACGCAGTATTTT. Translating gives CASSVRREPDTQYF.